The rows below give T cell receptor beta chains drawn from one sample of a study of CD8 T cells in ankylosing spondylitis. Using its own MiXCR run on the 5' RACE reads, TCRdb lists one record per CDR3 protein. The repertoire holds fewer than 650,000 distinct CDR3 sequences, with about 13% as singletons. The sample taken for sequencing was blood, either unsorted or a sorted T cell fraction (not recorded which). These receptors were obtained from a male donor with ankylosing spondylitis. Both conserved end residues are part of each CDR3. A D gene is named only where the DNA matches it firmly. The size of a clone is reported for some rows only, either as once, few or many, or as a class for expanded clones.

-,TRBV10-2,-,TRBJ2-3,TGCGCCAGCAGTGAGTCCAATAGCCCTAGCACAGATACGCAGTATTTT,CASSESNSPSTDTQYF
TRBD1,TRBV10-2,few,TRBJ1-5,TGCGCCAGCAGTAGGGACAGGGATTTAGGGCAGCCCCAGCATTTT,CASSRDRDLGQPQHF
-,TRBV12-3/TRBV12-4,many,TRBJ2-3,TGTGCCAGCAGTCCACAGTACACAGATACGCAGTATTTT,CASSPQYTDTQYF
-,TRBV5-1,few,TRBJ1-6,TGCGCCAGCAGCGCGGGTATGGCGGGATCACCCCTCCACTTT,CASSAGMAGSPLHF
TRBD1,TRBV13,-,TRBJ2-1,TGTGCCAGCAGACCCCGGACAGGGCTCGACAATGAGCAGTTCTTC,CASRPRTGLDNEQFF
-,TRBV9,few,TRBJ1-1,TGTGCCAGCAGCGTAAATGCCGGCACTGAAGCTTTCTTT,CASSVNAGTEAFF
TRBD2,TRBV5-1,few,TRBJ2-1,TGCGCCAGCAGCTGGAGCGGGAGCTCCTACAATGAGCAGTTCTTC,CASSWSGSSYNEQFF
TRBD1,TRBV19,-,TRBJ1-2,TGTGCCAGTGGTGACAGCTGGGACAGGAACTATGGCTACACCTTC,CASGDSWDRNYGYTF
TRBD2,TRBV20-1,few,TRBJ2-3,TGCAGTGCTAGAGTGACTAGCGCTAGGGATACGCAGTATTTT,CSARVTSARDTQYF
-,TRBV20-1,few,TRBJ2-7,TGCAGTGCTCGAGGAGGCAGGGGCGGAGGGCAGTACTTC,CSARGGRGGGQYF